The rows below give T cell receptor beta chains drawn from one sample of a study of blood T cell repertoires in COVID-19. Clones were sequenced by immunoSEQ multiplex PCR, and TCRdb holds only the in-frame ones, with some missing. Altogether a few hundred thousand clones are present, around nine tenths being singletons, with the ten largest covering 10%. The sequenced sample consisted of PBMCs or T cells enriched from blood (not recorded which). These receptors came from a woman aged 45-65 years who had recovered from COVID-19. The conserved cysteine and the conserved F or W are not part of the CDR3 here.

CDR3,V,J
ASSPPNRGGSNEQF,TRBV18,TRBJ2-1
ASSPSGGLQETQY,TRBV6-5,TRBJ2-5
ASRNAGTRNEKLF,TRBV3-1/TRBV3-2,TRBJ1-4
ASSFGTSGGSTYEQY,TRBV5-1,TRBJ2-7
ASSEISRAYEQY,TRBV6-1,TRBJ2-7
ASSQLDSPNWDTQY,TRBV3-1/TRBV3-2,TRBJ2-3
ASSSTGGNNEKLF,TRBV6-5,TRBJ1-4
ASSTPRQGYNEQF,TRBV7-9,TRBJ2-1
ASSPDRGELF,TRBV5-1,-
ASTNRYNRGGSNNQPQH,TRBV28,TRBJ1-5
ATSDHGTGNNEQF,TRBV24-1,TRBJ2-1
ASSVRVGNEQF,TRBV6-1,TRBJ2-1
ASSPGTSYEQY,TRBV19,TRBJ2-7
ASSQAVGGDTEAF,TRBV14,TRBJ1-1
ASSSSTDTQY,TRBV2,TRBJ2-3
ASSGTGGTEAF,TRBV19,TRBJ1-1
ASSESATGYT,TRBV28,TRBJ1-2
ASSPSWDISYEQY,TRBV7-8,TRBJ2-7
ASSPGGASYEQY,TRBV5-5,TRBJ2-7
ASSTDRWGGYT,TRBV6-5,TRBJ1-2
ASSFPRTGVNQPQH,TRBV28,TRBJ1-5
ASGPTSTGGETQY,TRBV12-5,TRBJ2-5
ASSEFEASYNEQF,TRBV25-1,TRBJ2-1
ASRGLAAGGDTQY,TRBV6-4,TRBJ2-3
ASRPDRGHGYT,TRBV19,TRBJ1-2
ASTNRQGLDTQY,TRBV7-6,TRBJ2-3
ASSPHAGVRTEAF,TRBV5-1,TRBJ1-1
ASSQDLTGGDEQY,TRBV3-1/TRBV3-2,TRBJ2-7
ASSQEGGQPQH,TRBV3-1/TRBV3-2,TRBJ1-5
ASSLDLNSPLH,TRBV5-5,TRBJ1-6
ASSNSIGTYTEAF,TRBV7-2,TRBJ1-1
AISGQGALNTEAF,TRBV10-3,TRBJ1-1
ASSRGAGARGYSNQPQH,TRBV5-5,TRBJ1-5
ASRPGTENYNEQF,TRBV28,TRBJ2-1
ASSLRQGNNEQF,TRBV7-9,TRBJ2-1
ASSLAGGNEQF,TRBV7-9,TRBJ2-1
ASSERGQGNQPQH,TRBV2,TRBJ1-5
ASSPYDGGGAPETQY,TRBV18,TRBJ2-5
ASSQGGGGREQY,TRBV3-1/TRBV3-2,TRBJ2-7
ASSIRDSQPQH,TRBV28,TRBJ1-5